This record looks at one TCR beta chain sequence and its context. Its antigen is not identified. The data stem from a study of shared clonotypes between healthy human individuals. Study findings and constraints: Among donors, sharing of clonotypes was expected to be affected by sequencing depth. Across four donors, naive CD4 shared approximately 4.5%, naive CD8 around 3.5%, memory CD4 2% to 2.5%, memory CD8 around 0.36%.

The naive CD8 subset, CD45RO-negative cells positively selected for CCR7, excluded terminally differentiated effector memory CD45RA+ cells. Per the original methods: Junction-only sequences without quality scores came from ImmunoSEQ, so filtering differed. Libraries were prepared by immunoSEQ multiplex PCR; TCRdb keeps only in-frame clonotypes and omits some of them. V and J calls plus clone size are reproduced from that table; the DNA served to infer D and trimming. The sample holds roughly 570,000 clones, roughly 98% seen once. The germline CDR1 and CDR2 sequences are PRHDT and FYEKMQ (reference sequence). V was clipped by 5 bases and J by 4 bases; unmatched bases: 5. The CDR3 spans 13 residues.

The receptor comes from a young man in good health. Sequencing used naive CD8+ T cells sorted from blood. The chain couples TRBV13 to TRBJ2-7, with TRBD2 identical over 7 bases. The CDR3 spells CASSPNSGYEQYF. CDR3 bases: TGTGCCAGCAGCCCAAATAGCGGGTACGAGCAGTACTTC.